Listed here are 23 T cell receptor beta chains from one sample, sequenced in a study of cytomegalovirus exposure and HLA in healthy donors. This table comes from immunoSEQ multiplex PCR, and its TCRdb copy is limited to in-frame clones, with some not included. The sample lists some 240,000 clones, more than 75% occurring once. Sequencing was carried out using PBMCs. Source of these receptors: a woman aged 30 to 39 in good health and CMV-seropositive.

The chain combines TRBV4-1 with TRBJ2-7; possible D gene TRBD2, 5 bases. CDR3 size: 17 residues. Germline V gives CDR1 MGHRA, CDR2 YSYEKL. V was shortened by 3 bases and J by 3 bases, with 21 bases between the two germline ends. The CDR3 DNA reads TGCGCCAGCAGCCACTCCCCCGGCAGCGGCCATAACTACGAGCAGTACTTC. Its protein product is CASSHSPGSGHNYEQYF.

This chain uses TRBV29-1 with TRBJ1-1, with TRBD1 identical over 8 bases. CDR1 and CDR2 (germline): SQVTM, ANQGSEA. The V gene end was trimmed by 6 bases and the J gene end by 4 bases; junction bases not matched to a gene: 4. The CDR3 runs 12 residues. Here the CDR3 reads CSVNRGTTEAFF. DNA of the CDR3: TGCAGCGTAAACAGGGGGACCACTGAAGCTTTCTTT. The full variable domain, its missing parts supplied by reference TRBV29-1 and TRBJ1-1, is SAVISQKPSRDICQRGTSLTIQCQVDSQVTMMFWYRQQPGQSLTLIATANQGSEATYESGFVIDKFPISRPNLTFSTLTVSNMSPEDSSIYLCSVNRGTTEAFFGQGTRLTVV.

V and J are TRBV5-4 and TRBJ2-7, with D tentatively TRBD1 (5 bases). Germline values: CDR1 SGHNT, CDR2 YYREEE (reference sequence). Trimming removed 2 bases from V and 6 bases from J, with 18 bases in between. The length of the CDR3 is 15 residues. This CDR3 reads CASSLPRSAQGEQYF. Here the CDR3 DNA reads TGTGCCAGCAGCTTACCTCGGAGTGCTCAGGGCGAGCAGTACTTC.

V usage is TRBV7-8 and J usage is TRBJ2-7, with a possible D match to TRBD2 (6 bases). V was clipped by 1 base and J by 2 bases, with 12 bases between them. CDR1 is SGHVS, CDR2 FQNEAQ, per germline. The CDR3 has 15 residues. CDR3 bases: TGTGCCAGCAGCTTAGGGAGGGCGGAGACCTACGAGCAGTACTTC. Translating it yields CASSLGRAETYEQYF.

The chain's CDR3 is CASSLTGGKSNTEAFF. Here the CDR3 DNA reads TGCGCCAGCAGCTTAACAGGGGGCAAGTCGAACACTGAAGCTTTCTTT. The genes are TRBV5-1 and TRBJ1-1; 9 bases line up with TRBD1. The length of the CDR3 is 16 residues. With 2 bases clipped from V and 1 base from J, the junction kept 6 bases outside the gene matches. Germline V gene lookup returns CDR1 SGHRS and CDR2 YFSETQ. The full variable domain, rest sourced from reference TRBV5-1 and TRBJ1-1, is KAGVTQTPRYLIKTRGQQVTLSCSPISGHRSVSWYQQTPGQGLQFLFEYFSETQRNKGNFPGRFSGRQFSNSRSEMNVSTLELGDSALYLCASSLTGGKSNTEAFFGQGTRLTVV.

The chain recombines TRBV23-1 with TRBJ1-5; TRBD1 matches at 10 bases. TRBV23-1 carries the ORF label, with uncertain function. The CDR3 totals 15 residues. The V segment lost 4 bases and the J segment 7 bases; nucleotides outside the gene matches: 7. The CDR3 is CASSPTGGGQQPQHF. CDR3 nucleotides: TGCGCCAGCAGTCCGACAGGGGGCGGGCAGCAGCCCCAGCATTTT.

This clone was observed a single time. V usage is TRBV5-8 and J usage is TRBJ2-1; 14 bases map to TRBD2. In germline, CDR1 is SGHTS, CDR2 YDEGEE. The CDR3 covers 16 residues. The V segment lost 4 bases and the J segment 7 bases; nucleotides outside the gene matches: 7. CDR3 sequence (DNA): TGTGCCAGCAGCAAGGGACTAGCGGGAGTGAGGAATGAGCAGTTCTTC. This gives the protein CASSKGLAGVRNEQFF. The variable domain in full, with the rest retrieved from reference TRBV5-8 and TRBJ2-1, is EAGVTQSPTHLIKTRGQQATLRCSPISGHTSVYWYQQALGLGLQFLLWYDEGEERNRGNFPPRFSGRQFPNYSSELNVNALELEDSALYLCASSKGLAGVRNEQFFGPGTRLTVL.

This clone was observed a handful of times. This sequence joins TRBV11-2 and TRBJ2-7, with a weak D call TRBD2 (6 bases). V was cut by 1 base and J by 1 base, with 11 bases left in between. Germline-derived CDR1 and CDR2 are SGHAT and FQNNGV. The CDR3 is 15 residues long. The CDR3 sequence: CASSLGGDVSYEQYF. The DNA of the CDR3 is TGTGCCAGCAGCTTAGGGGGGGACGTATCCTACGAGCAGTACTTC.

The chain is built from TRBV9 and TRBJ2-5, with D maybe TRBD2 (6 bases). The V and J ends lost 4 bases and 1 base respectively, with 8 bases between them. Germline-derived CDR1 and CDR2 are SGDLS and YYNGEE. The CDR3 extends over 13 amino acids. In nucleotides, the CDR3 is TGTGCCAGCAGCCTAGCGTTCCAAGAGACCCAGTACTTC. Protein product: CASSLAFQETQYF.

The genes are TRBV2 and TRBJ2-3; D remains unclear. Trimming pared 5 bases from V and 5 bases from J, leaving 5 bases between. Germline CDR1 and CDR2: SNHLY and FYNNEI. The length of the CDR3 is 11 residues. The CDR3 sequence: CASSLRDTQYF. The DNA for the CDR3 is TGTGCCAGCAGTCTAAGAGATACGCAGTATTTT. Variable domain in full (rest from reference TRBV2 and TRBJ2-3): EPEVTQTPSHQVTQMGQEVILRCVPISNHLYFYWYRQILGQKVEFLVSFYNNEISEKSEIFDDQFSVERPDGSNFTLKIRSTKLEDSAMYFCASSLRDTQYFGPGTRLTVL.

J is TRBJ2-5 and V is TRBV9; TRBD2 might be the D (6 bases). V was shortened by 3 bases and J by 4 bases, with 16 bases between the two germline ends. The CDR3 extends over 15 amino acids. In germline, CDR1 is SGDLS, CDR2 YYNGEE. The DNA for the CDR3 is TGTGCCAGCAGCGCGGAGGGGCGGCGAATAGAGACCCAGTACTTC. Amino acid sequence: CASSAEGRRIETQYF. The full variable domain, with the rest looked up from reference TRBV9 and TRBJ2-5, is DSGVTQTPKHLITATGQRVTLRCSPRSGDLSVYWYQQSLDQGLQFLIQYYNGEERAKGNILERFSAQQFPDLHSELNLSSLELGDSALYFCASSAEGRRIETQYFGPGTRLLVL.

The genes are TRBV19 and TRBJ2-3, with 9 bases identical to TRBD1. In germline, CDR1 is LNHDA, CDR2 SQIVND (reference sequence). The CDR3 runs 15 residues. V was clipped by 6 bases and J by 4 bases; unmatched bases: 8. CDR3 loop: CASSPGQGVPDTQYF. The CDR3 coding sequence is TGTGCCAGTAGCCCGGGACAGGGAGTCCCAGATACGCAGTATTTT.

Here the CDR3 reads CASSQATSGRTDTQYF. In DNA, the CDR3 is TGCGCCAGCAGCCAGGCGACTAGCGGGAGGACAGATACGCAGTATTTT. V is TRBV4-1 and J is TRBJ2-3; 13 positions agree with TRBD2. The germline CDR1 and CDR2 sequences are MGHRA and YSYEKL. The CDR3 sequence is 16 residues long. V shed 3 bases and J 3 bases; nucleotides not matched to a gene: 3.

CDR3: CASSLVPGETQYF. The CDR3 nucleotides are TGTGCCAGCAGCTTAGTTCCAGGCGAGACCCAGTACTTC. The rearrangement uses TRBV11-3 and TRBJ2-5; D call uncertain. Trimming stripped 1 base from V and 5 bases from J, with 8 bases between. The CDR3 runs 13 residues. Germline V lookup: CDR1 SGHNT, CDR2 YENEEA.

The genes are TRBV28 and TRBJ2-5; 9 bases line up with TRBD1. After removal of 6 bases from V and 6 bases from J, the junction contained 5 bases not matched to a gene. The CDR3 has 13 residues. Germline V gene data show CDR1 as MDHEN and CDR2 as SYDVKM. DNA of the CDR3: TGTGCCAGCAGCCGCGGACAGGGGAAGACCCAGTACTTC. Translating gives CASSRGQGKTQYF.

This chain joins TRBV10-3 and TRBJ1-5; D perhaps matches TRBD1 (6 bases). This CDR3 has 14 residues. V was trimmed by 8 bases and J by 0 bases, leaving 11 bases between them. Per the germline V gene, CDR1 is ENHRY and CDR2 is SYGVKD. The CDR3 region is CAIGTGYSNQPQHF. The DNA of the CDR3 is TGTGCCATCGGCACAGGGTATAGCAATCAGCCCCAGCATTTT.

The chain couples TRBV11-2 to TRBJ2-3, with a tentative D call TRBD1 (6 bases). Germline loops: CDR1 SGHAT, CDR2 FQNNGV. Trimming cost V 1 base and J 0 bases, with 14 bases left between them. There are 17 residues in the CDR3. CDR3 in DNA: TGTGCCAGCAGCTTAGTTTGGGACATCACTAGCACAGATACGCAGTATTTT. Translating it yields CASSLVWDITSTDTQYF.

The V and J genes are TRBV28 and TRBJ1-5; 9 bases match TRBD1. V shed 4 bases, J shed 9 bases, and the junction held 10 bases outside the gene matches. Germline V gene lookup returns CDR1 MDHEN and CDR2 SYDVKM. CDR3 length: 15 residues. CDR3 region: CASSWLTGGLRPQHF. In nucleotides, the CDR3 is TGTGCCAGCAGTTGGTTGACAGGGGGTTTAAGGCCCCAGCATTTT. Looking up the rest from reference TRBV28 and TRBJ1-5 gives the full variable domain: DVKVTQSSRYLVKRTGEKVFLECVQDMDHENMFWYRQDPGLGLRLIYFSYDVKMKEKGDIPEGYSVSREKKERFSLILESASTNQTSMYLCASSWLTGGLRPQHFGDGTRLSIL.

The chain carries TRBV5-1 and TRBJ1-1; D unclear. The V gene's germline CDR1 is SGHRS and CDR2 YFSETQ. V lost 2 bases and J lost 6, with 11 bases in between. The CDR3 extends over 13 amino acids. The CDR3 loop is CASSFAGSAEAFF. CDR3 bases: TGCGCCAGCAGCTTCGCGGGGAGTGCTGAAGCTTTCTTT.

The DNA for the CDR3 is TGCGCCAGCAGCCCCTCACCACAAGATACGCAGTATTTT. Encoded protein: CASSPSPQDTQYF. This chain connects TRBV5-1 to TRBJ2-3; D is ambiguous. The germline V gene encodes CDR1 SGHRS and CDR2 YFSETQ. V was shortened by 4 bases and J by 5 bases, with 11 bases between the two germline ends. CDR3 length: 13 amino acids.

CDR3 sequence (DNA): TGCGCCAGCAGCCCCCGGGACAGGGACCCGGGGGCTAACTATGGCTACACCTTC. Translated, it gives CASSPRDRDPGANYGYTF. The chain combines TRBV5-1 with TRBJ1-2, with 9 nucleotides matching TRBD1. Trimming took 4 bases from V and 0 from J; bases not matched to a gene: 13. Germline V CDR1 and CDR2: SGHRS, YFSETQ. The CDR3 spans 18 residues. The variable domain in full, completed from reference TRBV5-1 and TRBJ1-2, reads KAGVTQTPRYLIKTRGQQVTLSCSPISGHRSVSWYQQTPGQGLQFLFEYFSETQRNKGNFPGRFSGRQFSNSRSEMNVSTLELGDSALYLCASSPRDRDPGANYGYTFGSGTRLTVV.

V is TRBV10-3 and J is TRBJ1-1, with 9 nucleotides matching TRBD1. The length of the CDR3 is 15 residues. Germline V lookup: CDR1 ENHRY, CDR2 SYGVKD. Germline trimming cut 5 bases from V and 0 bases from J; bases unmatched to any gene: 4. The CDR3 protein is CAISRTGDVNTEAFF. CDR3 nucleotides: TGTGCCATCAGTCGGACAGGGGACGTGAACACTGAAGCTTTCTTT.

This clone has only a few counts. V usage is TRBV15 and J usage is TRBJ2-1; 10 positions match TRBD2. Germline V CDR1 and CDR2: LNHNV, YYDKDF (reference sequence). Germline trimming cut 0 bases from V and 3 bases from J; bases unmatched to any gene: 8. This CDR3 region has 18 residues. The DNA of the CDR3 is TGTGCCACCAGCAGAGATCTATGGACTAGCGGTCTCTACAATGAGCAGTTCTTC. Translating gives CATSRDLWTSGLYNEQFF.